This is a list of T cell receptor beta chains from one sample in a study of response to subunit inactivated influenza vaccine. One entry per CDR3 protein results from TCRdb running MiXCR on the RT-PCR reads. The table lists about 520,000 distinct CDR3 sequences, about 25% of them singletons. The sample in question was CD4+ T cells sorted from PBMCs, obtained about 5 days after vaccination. These receptors all come from a man aged 50-59 years who received an inactivated influenza vaccine. The CDR3 runs from the conserved cysteine through the conserved F or W. D genes are given only for firm matches. Rows give clone size only sometimes, using once, few, many, or a class for an expanded clone.

v_call: TRBV6-2/TRBV6-3; j_call: TRBJ2-2; clone_size: -; d_call: TRBD2; cdr3_aa: CASSYTGPGLATGELFF; cdr3_nt: TGTGCCAGCAGTTACACCGGGCCGGGACTAGCCACCGGGGAGCTGTTTTTT
v_call: TRBV11-2; j_call: TRBJ1-2; clone_size: -; d_call: TRBD1; cdr3_aa: CASSLTLGQGFYGYTF; cdr3_nt: TGTGCCAGCAGCCTCACCCTGGGACAGGGATTCTATGGCTACACCTTC
v_call: TRBV5-1; j_call: TRBJ2-5; clone_size: many; d_call: -; cdr3_aa: CASSSYGTETQYF; cdr3_nt: TGCGCCAGCAGCTCGTATGGAACGGAGACCCAGTACTTC
v_call: TRBV6-1; j_call: TRBJ1-2; clone_size: few; d_call: -; cdr3_aa: CASSELQGDGYTF; cdr3_nt: TGTGCCAGCAGTGAACTACAGGGTGATGGCTACACCTTC
v_call: TRBV10-3; j_call: TRBJ1-5; clone_size: few; d_call: -; cdr3_aa: CAISREESNQPQHF; cdr3_nt: TGTGCCATCAGTCGGGAGGAGAGCAATCAGCCCCAGCATTTT
v_call: TRBV2; j_call: TRBJ1-6; clone_size: few; d_call: TRBD1; cdr3_aa: CASMRQGLDNSPLHF; cdr3_nt: TGTGCCAGCATGAGACAGGGGCTGGATAATTCACCCCTCCACTTT
v_call: TRBV12-3/TRBV12-4; j_call: TRBJ1-1; clone_size: few; d_call: TRBD1; cdr3_aa: CASSLGQGLNTEAFF; cdr3_nt: TGTGCCAGCAGTTTAGGACAGGGTCTGAACACTGAAGCTTTCTTT
v_call: TRBV20-1; j_call: TRBJ2-7; clone_size: -; d_call: TRBD2; cdr3_aa: CSAWLADGWAAQYF; cdr3_nt: TGCAGTGCGTGGCTAGCGGATGGTTGGGCGGCGCAGTACTTC
v_call: TRBV7-8; j_call: TRBJ2-1; clone_size: few; d_call: TRBD1; cdr3_aa: CASSDLDRAFYNEQFF; cdr3_nt: TGTGCCAGCAGCGATCTAGACAGGGCCTTCTACAATGAGCAGTTCTTC
v_call: TRBV20-1; j_call: TRBJ2-7; clone_size: many; d_call: -; cdr3_aa: CSAHNYEQYF; cdr3_nt: TGCAGTGCTCATAACTACGAGCAGTACTTC
v_call: TRBV20-1; j_call: TRBJ2-5; clone_size: -; d_call: TRBD2; cdr3_aa: CSAPGAGGRETQYF; cdr3_nt: TGCAGTGCTCCCGGTGCGGGGGGACGGGAGACCCAGTACTTC
v_call: TRBV19; j_call: TRBJ1-1; clone_size: -; d_call: -; cdr3_aa: CASSMVTEAFF; cdr3_nt: TGTGCCAGTAGTATGGTCACTGAAGCTTTCTTT
v_call: TRBV12-3/TRBV12-4; j_call: TRBJ2-5; clone_size: few; d_call: TRBD2; cdr3_aa: CASSYGLAGRETQYF; cdr3_nt: TGTGCCAGCAGTTACGGACTAGCGGGTCGAGAGACCCAGTACTTC
v_call: TRBV5-5; j_call: TRBJ1-2; clone_size: -; d_call: TRBD1; cdr3_aa: CASSLRPTGSGGGYTF; cdr3_nt: TGTGCCAGCAGCTTAAGGCCGACAGGGAGTGGAGGCGGCTACACCTTC
v_call: TRBV7-2; j_call: TRBJ2-2; clone_size: -; d_call: TRBD2; cdr3_aa: CASSRTGGRSGELFF; cdr3_nt: TGTGCCAGCAGCCGAACGGGGGGGCGGAGCGGGGAGCTGTTTTTT
v_call: TRBV4-1; j_call: TRBJ2-7; clone_size: -; d_call: -; cdr3_aa: CASSQVVVSYEQYF; cdr3_nt: TGCGCCAGCAGCCAAGTAGTAGTCTCCTACGAGCAGTACTTC
v_call: TRBV6-1; j_call: TRBJ2-2; clone_size: -; d_call: -; cdr3_aa: CASSPITNTGELFF; cdr3_nt: TGTGCCAGCAGTCCAATTACGAACACCGGGGAGCTGTTTTTT
v_call: TRBV12-3/TRBV12-4; j_call: TRBJ2-5; clone_size: many; d_call: TRBD2; cdr3_aa: CASSFSGGRQETQYF; cdr3_nt: TGTGCCAGCAGTTTCTCGGGAGGACGTCAAGAGACCCAGTACTTC
v_call: TRBV28; j_call: TRBJ2-5; clone_size: -; d_call: -; cdr3_aa: CASSSHRGVRLNF; cdr3_nt: TGTGCCAGCAGTTCCCACCGTGGGGTCCGCCTAAACTTC
v_call: TRBV12-3/TRBV12-4; j_call: TRBJ2-7; clone_size: many; d_call: -; cdr3_aa: CASSVAGEQYF; cdr3_nt: TGTGCCAGCAGTGTGGCGGGGGAGCAGTACTTC
v_call: TRBV4-1; j_call: TRBJ2-5; clone_size: -; d_call: -; cdr3_aa: CASSQEGPETQYF; cdr3_nt: TGCGCCAGCAGCCAAGAGGGTCCGGAGACCCAGTACTTC
v_call: TRBV5-1; j_call: TRBJ2-7; clone_size: -; d_call: -; cdr3_aa: CASSFEDGYEQYF; cdr3_nt: TGCGCCAGCAGCTTCGAGGACGGCTACGAGCAGTACTTC
v_call: TRBV5-8; j_call: TRBJ1-5; clone_size: -; d_call: -; cdr3_aa: CASSLTAGQPQHF; cdr3_nt: TGTGCCAGCAGCTTGACGGCAGGGCAGCCCCAGCATTTT